The 6 T cell receptor beta chains reported below all come from one sample, sequenced in a study of post-analysis software for immune sequencing data. Included in the TCR beta cDNA libraries were unique molecular identifiers. In TCRdb, the PCR reads were re-called with MiXCR into one record per CDR3 protein. The sample holds approximately 660,000 distinct CDR3 sequences, approximately 59% seen once. Their specific antigens are unknown. The study, taken as a whole, reports: TRBV5-6, TRBV5-1 and TRBV20-1 were among roughly five TRBV segments more frequent in patients than controls.

Sequenced: blood. These receptors came from a girl aged 2 to 9 with multiple sclerosis.

The CDR3 nucleotides are TGCAGTGCCAAGATCGAAGGTCAAGAGACCCAGTACTTC. It yields the protein CSAKIEGQETQYF. V is TRBV20-1 and J is TRBJ2-5; D is unclear. This CDR3 spans 13 amino acids. Germline CDR1 is DFQATT and CDR2 is SNEGSKA (reference sequence). V was clipped by 6 bases and J by 2 bases, with 13 bases between them.

The chain links TRBV4-3 to TRBJ2-5; 8 nucleotides agree with TRBD1. The CDR3 extends over 17 amino acids. Germline CDR1 LGHNA, CDR2 YSLEER. V lost 4 bases to trimming and J lost 5 bases; unmatched junction nucleotides: 15. The CDR3 protein is CASSLGQGAFNRETQYF. The CDR3, as DNA: TGCGCCAGCAGCCTCGGACAGGGTGCATTTAATCGGGAGACCCAGTACTTC.

The chain couples TRBV3-1 to TRBJ2-5; 7 bases line up with TRBD2. Germline CDR1 reads LGHDT; CDR2 reads YNNKEL (reference sequence). The CDR3 spans 14 residues. V trimming: 2 bases; J trimming: 1 base; junction bases outside the gene matches: 1. In DNA form, the CDR3 reads TGTGCCAGCAGCCAACCGGGGGGCCAAGAGACCCAGTACTTC. Its translation: CASSQPGGQETQYF.

This clonotype came up once. This rearrangement joins TRBV20-1 to TRBJ2-3, with 8 bases identical to TRBD1. The CDR3 runs 15 residues. Germline values: CDR1 DFQATT, CDR2 SNEGSKA (reference sequence). The V gene end was trimmed by 3 bases and the J gene end by 5 bases; junction bases not matched to a gene: 10. CDR3 nucleotides: TGCAGTGCTAGCCTTGCGACAGGGGCGGAAGATACGCAGTATTTT. Protein sequence: CSASLATGAEDTQYF.

The chain has TRBV6-5 and TRBJ2-2; tentatively, D is TRBD1 (5 bases). Trimming stripped 1 base from V and 6 bases from J, with 9 bases between. Per the germline V gene, CDR1 is MNHEY and CDR2 is SVGAGI. The CDR3 is made up of 14 amino acids. Here the CDR3 reads CASSYLYRSGELFF. The CDR3 DNA sequence: TGTGCCAGCAGTTACTTGTACAGGTCCGGGGAGCTGTTTTTT.

In the case of this clonotype: Its ends do not fully match the called genes, so a read error is possible. The chain combines TRBV11-1 with TRBJ2-5; 7 nucleotides match TRBD2. The CDR3 is 15 residues long. CDR1 and CDR2 (germline): SGHAT, FQDESV (reference sequence). CDR3 loop: CASSLADGTQETQYF. CDR3 bases: TGTGCCAGCAGCCTAGCGGACGGAACTCAAGAGACCCAGTACTTC.